One and the same sample provided the 32 T cell receptor beta chains below, sequenced in a study of cytomegalovirus exposure and HLA in healthy donors. The data were produced by immunoSEQ multiplex PCR, yet TCRdb's version contains in-frame clones alone and is incomplete. The profile shows 100,000 to 150,000 clones, 80% to 90% of them singletons. Sequenced sample: PBMCs. The receptors here all came from a woman in her late teens or twenties in good health and CMV-seronegative.

The chain couples TRBV7-3 to TRBJ2-2, with unresolved D. The length of the CDR3 is 13 residues. Germline loops: CDR1 SGHTA, CDR2 FQGTGA. V lost 3 bases and J lost 6, with 8 bases in between. CDR3 protein: CASSFTGSGELFF. CDR3 nucleotide sequence: TGTGCCAGCAGCTTTACCGGGTCCGGGGAGCTGTTTTTT.

V gene TRBV6-1 combines with J gene TRBJ1-2, with 11 bases aligning to TRBD1. Germline V CDR1 and CDR2: MNHNS, SASEGT. The ends lost 4 bases at V and 4 bases at J; junction bases unmatched: 8. The CDR3 has 16 residues. CDR3 protein: CASSAWTGGGSYGYTF. Written as DNA, the CDR3 is TGTGCCAGCAGTGCCTGGACAGGGGGCGGGAGCTATGGCTACACCTTC.

This clone has only a few counts. The genes are TRBV5-1 and TRBJ2-7; TRBD1 aligns across 8 bases. Germline trimming cut 4 bases from V and 6 bases from J; bases unmatched to any gene: 9. The germline CDR1 and CDR2 sequences are SGHRS and YFSETQ. The CDR3 is 14 amino acids. The CDR3 bases are TGCGCCAGCAGCGAGAGGACAGGGAAATCCGAGCAGTACTTC. Protein product: CASSERTGKSEQYF.

The V gene is TRBV19, the J gene TRBJ2-6; 10 bases match TRBD2. Germline-derived CDR1 and CDR2 are LNHDA and SQIVND (reference sequence). The CDR3 is 18 amino acids. V shed 6 bases, J shed 0 bases, and the junction held 8 bases outside the gene matches. This CDR3 is CASRSRLAGYSGANVLTF. CDR3 in DNA: TGTGCCAGTAGATCGAGACTAGCGGGTTACTCTGGGGCCAACGTCCTGACTTTC.

The J gene is TRBJ1-5, the V gene TRBV18; weak D call: TRBD1 (5 bases). The CDR3 loop spans 15 amino acids. CDR1 and CDR2 from the germline V gene are KGHSH and LQKENI. The V gene lost 2 bases and the J gene lost 5 bases, with 13 bases spanning the gap. CDR3 sequence reads: CASSPVGGADQPQHF. CDR3 nucleotides: TGTGCCAGCTCACCAGTCGGAGGGGCGGATCAGCCCCAGCATTTT.

V is TRBV12-1 and J is TRBJ2-2; the table gives TRBD1 as D, unverified against the DNA. TRBV12-1 is a pseudogene segment. This CDR3 has 16 amino acids. CDR3 region: CASSLMDRSFTGELFF. As DNA, the CDR3 is TGTGCCAGCAGCCTAATGGACAGGTCTTTCACCGGGGAGCTGTTTTTT.

Here the CDR3 reads CASKIAGVVEQFF. As DNA, the CDR3 is TGTGCCAGCAAAATTGCGGGGGTAGTTGAGCAGTTCTTC. This chain joins TRBV6-1 and TRBJ2-1; 7 bases line up with TRBD2. Germline V gene data show CDR1 as MNHNS and CDR2 as SASEGT. Trimming at V came to 7 bases and at J to 9 bases, leaving 9 bases not matched to a gene. The CDR3 covers 13 residues.

Only one count was recorded for this clone. This chain links TRBV19 with TRBJ1-5; the D is unclear. The V end lost 6 bases, the J end lost 7 bases, and 16 bases lay between the germline ends. The CDR3 is made up of 14 amino acids. CDR1 is LNHDA, CDR2 SQIVND, per germline (reference sequence). DNA of the CDR3: TGTGCCAGTAGGGTTGACCAGGCAGGCCAGCCCCAGCATTTT. Amino acids: CASRVDQAGQPQHF.

The chain employs TRBV11-2 and TRBJ2-3; 10 bases match TRBD2. This CDR3 is built from 18 residues. Germline CDR1 reads SGHAT; CDR2 reads FQNNGV. With V trimmed by 5 bases and J by 0 bases, 11 bases remained unmatched. CDR3 protein: CASSPGVAGGSSTDTQYF. In DNA form, the CDR3 reads TGTGCCAGCAGCCCCGGCGTAGCGGGGGGCTCTAGCACAGATACGCAGTATTTT.

The rearrangement links TRBV5-1 to TRBJ2-5, with D tentatively TRBD1 (6 bases). V was cut by 0 bases and J by 5 bases, with 17 bases left in between. CDR3 size: 16 residues. The germline V gene has CDR1 SGHRS and CDR2 YFSETQ. CDR3: CASSLEGVGSRETQYF. Written as DNA, the CDR3 is TGCGCCAGCAGCTTGGAGGGGGTAGGGTCCAGGGAGACCCAGTACTTC.

The chain uses TRBV5-4 and TRBJ1-2; 7 bases are a match to TRBD1. With 0 bases clipped from V and 5 bases from J, the junction kept 7 bases outside the gene matches. The germline V gene has CDR1 SGHNT and CDR2 YYREEE (reference sequence). The CDR3 spans 15 residues. CDR3 region: CASSLGSGQTYGYTF. CDR3 DNA sequence: TGTGCCAGCAGCTTGGGCTCGGGACAGACGTATGGCTACACCTTC.

There are many counts of this clone. The chain couples TRBV7-9 to TRBJ2-7; D might be TRBD2 (5 bases). The CDR3 is 14 residues long. V lost 1 base to trimming and J lost 3 bases, with 10 bases between them. Germline V lookup: CDR1 SEHNR, CDR2 FQNEAQ (reference sequence). The CDR3 DNA follows: TGTGCCAGCAGCTTAGTACCCGGGGTCTACGAGCAGTACTTC. Residues: CASSLVPGVYEQYF.

The chain recombines TRBV19 with TRBJ1-1, with D tentatively TRBD1 (6 bases). The V gene lost 3 bases and the J gene lost 4 bases, with 15 bases spanning the gap. Germline V gene sequence: CDR1 LNHDA, CDR2 SQIVND (reference sequence). This CDR3 region has 15 residues. The CDR3 spells CASSIPGDRSTEAFF. Written as DNA, the CDR3 is TGTGCCAGTAGTATCCCAGGGGATAGGAGCACTGAAGCTTTCTTT.

The chain uses TRBV18 and TRBJ2-6; D may be TRBD2 (6 bases). Trimming removed 7 bases from V and 0 bases from J, with 16 bases in between. The CDR3 loop spans 17 amino acids. The germline V gene encodes CDR1 KGHSH and CDR2 LQKENI. The CDR3 protein is CASFPGDRSSGANVLTF. The CDR3 region has the DNA TGTGCCAGCTTCCCGGGGGACCGGAGCTCTGGGGCCAACGTCCTGACTTTC.

The chain couples TRBV15 to TRBJ1-1; D is ambiguous. V was cut by 2 bases and J by 0 bases, with 16 bases left in between. From germline, CDR1 is LNHNV and CDR2 YYDKDF (reference sequence). The CDR3 is made up of 17 amino acids. The CDR3 spells CATSRTPIAYLNTEAFF. CDR3 in DNA: TGTGCCACCAGCAGAACCCCTATTGCTTATCTGAACACTGAAGCTTTCTTT.

The chain combines TRBV5-6 with TRBJ1-1; a weak D match, TRBD1 (5 bases). The germline gives CDR1 SGHDT, CDR2 YYEEEE. The length of the CDR3 is 16 residues. V lost 0 bases to trimming and J lost 1 base, with 13 bases between them. Written as DNA, the CDR3 is TGTGCCAGCAGCTTGGCCCTAGGGGTGAGGAACACTGAAGCTTTCTTT. Its translation: CASSLALGVRNTEAFF.

The rearrangement links TRBV19 to TRBJ2-3; the D gene is possibly TRBD1 (6 bases). In germline, CDR1 is LNHDA, CDR2 SQIVND (reference sequence). The CDR3 covers 13 residues. The germline V and J ends were trimmed by 10 bases and 2 bases, with 13 bases remaining between them. CDR3 in DNA: TGTGCCACTGCCTGGGGGCACACAGATACGCAGTATTTT. Translating it yields CATAWGHTDTQYF. Full variable domain (remainder filled in from reference TRBV19 and TRBJ2-3): DGGITQSPKYLFRKEGQNVTLSCEQNLNHDAMYWYRQDPGQGLRLIYYSQIVNDFQKGDIAEGYSVSREKKESFPLTVTSAQKNPTAFYLCATAWGHTDTQYFGPGTRLTVL.

This chain links TRBV9 with TRBJ1-1; a weak D match, TRBD1 (6 bases). Looked up from germline, CDR1 is SGDLS and CDR2 is YYNGEE. CDR3 size: 15 residues. V lost 3 bases to trimming and J lost 6 bases, with 18 bases between them. CDR3 nucleotide sequence: TGTGCCAGCAGCGAAAACAGGGATTTTTCTGCTGAAGCTTTCTTT. This codes for CASSENRDFSAEAFF.

The chain is built from TRBV19 and TRBJ1-6; TRBD1 agrees at 7 bases. The CDR3 is 16 residues long. J gave up 6 bases and V 4 bases, and 9 bases lay outside the gene matches. Per the germline V gene, CDR1 is LNHDA and CDR2 is SQIVND (reference sequence). The CDR3 DNA reads as TGTGCCAGTAGTAAGAACCCGGGACAGTTTAATTCACCCCTCCACTTT. It encodes CASSKNPGQFNSPLHF.

This clone was picked up a small number of times. The V and J genes are TRBV18 and TRBJ2-5, with D unresolved. The germline V and J ends were trimmed by 8 bases and 5 bases, with 15 bases remaining between them. Germline V CDR1 and CDR2: KGHSH, LQKENI. The CDR3 extends over 13 amino acids. This CDR3 reads CASVVVAQETQYF. DNA for the CDR3: TGTGCCAGCGTCGTGGTCGCCCAGGAGACCCAGTACTTC.

The chain links TRBV7-6 to TRBJ2-7; 9 bases are a match to TRBD2. The CDR3 contains 17 residues. With V trimmed by 1 base and J by 6 bases, 13 bases remained unmatched. Per germline, CDR1 SGHVS and CDR2 FNYEAQ. CDR3 in DNA: TGTGCCAGCAGCTTAGAGTATCCGGGCGGGGGGGCCCCCGAGCAGTACTTC. It yields the protein CASSLEYPGGGAPEQYF. Full variable domain (outside the CDR3, taken from reference TRBV7-6 and TRBJ2-7): GAGVSQSPRYKVTKRGQDVALRCDPISGHVSLYWYRQALGQGPEFLTYFNYEAQQDKSGLPNDRFSAERPEGSISTLTIQRTEQRDSAMYRCASSLEYPGGGAPEQYFGPGTRLTVT.

This clone has a single count. The rearrangement links TRBV27 to TRBJ2-5, with D maybe TRBD2 (6 bases). This CDR3 contains 15 residues. Trimming took 5 bases from V and 3 from J, leaving 16 bases between them. The germline V gene has CDR1 MNHEY and CDR2 SMNVEV (reference sequence). The CDR3 nucleotides read TGTGCCAGCAGTGTATTACCGGGACTTAAAGAGACCCAGTACTTC. Residues: CASSVLPGLKETQYF.

The J gene is TRBJ1-2, the V gene TRBV5-5; TRBD1 agrees at 7 bases. Trimming removed 5 bases from V and 9 bases from J; junction bases left unmatched: 10. The CDR3 spans 13 residues. Per the germline V gene, CDR1 is SGHKS and CDR2 is YYEKEE (reference sequence). In nucleotides, the CDR3 is TGTGCCAGCAGAGCACGGACAGGCGGGAGCTACACCTTC. Translation: CASRARTGGSYTF.

This chain uses TRBV7-6 with TRBJ2-3; the match to TRBD2 covers 14 bases. This CDR3 has 20 amino acids. The ends lost 3 bases at V and 5 bases at J; junction bases unmatched: 16. CDR1 and CDR2 (germline): SGHVS, FNYEAQ. DNA of the CDR3: TGTGCCAGCAGCTTCCCAGACCCGGGACTAGCGGGGGATCGTAGAGATACGCAGTATTTT. Protein product: CASSFPDPGLAGDRRDTQYF.

Note on this clone: This CDR3 is also generated by other DNA sequences in the sample. The chain combines TRBV15 with TRBJ1-4, with D tentatively TRBD1 (5 bases). V lost 1 base, J lost 0 bases, and 6 bases lay in between. This CDR3 region has 15 residues. The germline gives CDR1 LNHNV, CDR2 YYDKDF (reference sequence). CDR3 region: CATSRGGATNEKLFF. CDR3 sequence (DNA): TGTGCCACCAGCAGAGGGGGGGCAACTAATGAAAAACTGTTTTTT. Complete variable domain (other parts from reference TRBV15 and TRBJ1-4): DAMVIQNPRYQVTQFGKPVTLSCSQTLNHNVMYWYQQKSSQAPKLLFHYYDKDFNNEADTPDNFQSRRPNTSFCFLDIRSPGLGDTAMYLCATSRGGATNEKLFFGSGTQLSVL.

The chain employs TRBV6-6 and TRBJ1-4, with 8 nucleotides matching TRBD1. There are 15 residues in the CDR3. Germline CDR1 MNHNY, CDR2 SVGAGI (reference sequence). The V and J ends lost 2 bases and 6 bases, in that order; junction bases with no gene match: 5. The CDR3 protein is CASSYPQGADEKLFF. The DNA for the CDR3 is TGTGCCAGCAGTTACCCCCAGGGGGCTGATGAAAAACTGTTTTTT.

This clone was seen a single time. The CDR3 loop is CSASRDYEQYF. In DNA form, the CDR3 reads TGCAGTGCTAGTCGAGACTACGAGCAGTACTTC. This sequence joins TRBV20-1 and TRBJ2-7; D call uncertain. The CDR3 is made up of 11 amino acids. V was shortened by 3 bases and J by 3 bases, with 6 bases between the two germline ends. The germline V gene encodes CDR1 DFQATT and CDR2 SNEGSKA (reference sequence).

The chain employs TRBV29-1 and TRBJ2-2, with 7 bases fitting TRBD2. The CDR3 is made up of 13 amino acids. Trimming cost V 4 bases and J 7 bases; bases outside gene matches: 6. Per germline, CDR1 SQVTM and CDR2 ANQGSEA. For the CDR3, the DNA is TGCAGCGTTGCATGGGACTATGGCGGGGAGCTGTTTTTT. The encoded protein is CSVAWDYGGELFF.

V gene TRBV29-1 combines with J gene TRBJ1-1; D gene ambiguous. Germline V gene sequence: CDR1 SQVTM, CDR2 ANQGSEA. V was shortened by 4 bases and J by 1 base, with 7 bases between the two germline ends. This CDR3 has 12 amino acids. CDR3 sequence reads: CSVAGTNTEAFF. In nucleotides, the CDR3 is TGCAGCGTTGCGGGTACGAACACTGAAGCTTTCTTT.

V usage is TRBV11-2 and J usage is TRBJ2-1, with 8 nucleotides matching TRBD2. Germline assignment: CDR1 SGHAT and CDR2 FQNNGV. The CDR3 contains 16 residues. Losses at the gene ends were 0 bases for V and 7 bases for J; bases not matched to a gene: 8. The CDR3: CASSLDRLAFGNEQFF. DNA of the CDR3: TGTGCCAGCAGCTTAGACCGACTAGCGTTCGGGAATGAGCAGTTCTTC.

CDR3 nucleotide sequence: TGCGCCAGCAGCTTGGCCGGTGGAGAGACCCAGTACTTC. Translating gives CASSLAGGETQYF. The gene calls are TRBV5-1 and TRBJ2-5; D not certain. CDR1 and CDR2 from the germline V gene are SGHRS and YFSETQ. Trimming stripped 0 bases from V and 4 bases from J, with 7 bases between. CDR3 size: 13 residues.

DNA for the CDR3: TGTGCCATCAGTCCCACGGTCTACGAGCAGTACTTC. It codes for CAISPTVYEQYF. The chain combines TRBV10-3 with TRBJ2-7; unclear D gene. V was shortened by 5 bases and J by 3 bases, with 8 bases between the two germline ends. Germline lookup yields CDR1 ENHRY and CDR2 SYGVKD. The CDR3 is 12 amino acids.